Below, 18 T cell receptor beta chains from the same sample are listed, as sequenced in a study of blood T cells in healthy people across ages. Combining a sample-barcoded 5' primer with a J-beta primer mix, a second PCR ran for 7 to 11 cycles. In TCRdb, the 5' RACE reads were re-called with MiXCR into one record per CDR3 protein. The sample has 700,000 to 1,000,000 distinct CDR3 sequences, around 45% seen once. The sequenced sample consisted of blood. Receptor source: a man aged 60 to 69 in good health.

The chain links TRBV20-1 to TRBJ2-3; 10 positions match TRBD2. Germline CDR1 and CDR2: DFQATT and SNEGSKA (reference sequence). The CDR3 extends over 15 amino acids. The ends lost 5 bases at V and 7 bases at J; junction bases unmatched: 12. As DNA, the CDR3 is TGCAGTGCTGGCTTACCAAGCGGGGGGGCAAATACGCAGTATTTT. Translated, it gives CSAGLPSGGANTQYF.

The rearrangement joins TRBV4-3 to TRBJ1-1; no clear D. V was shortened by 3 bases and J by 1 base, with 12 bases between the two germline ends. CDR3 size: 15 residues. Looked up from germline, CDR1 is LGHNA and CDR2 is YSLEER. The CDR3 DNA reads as TGCGCCAGCAGCCAGGGCCCACTAGGGAACACTGAAGCTTTCTTT. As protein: CASSQGPLGNTEAFF.

CDR3: CASTRTRLAGSTDTQYF. The CDR3, as DNA: TGTGCCAGCACCCGGACCCGACTAGCGGGAAGCACAGATACGCAGTATTTT. The chain carries TRBV3-1 and TRBJ2-3; the match to TRBD2 covers 11 bases. The CDR3 consists of 17 residues. Germline values: CDR1 LGHDT, CDR2 YNNKEL (reference sequence). V gave up 7 bases and J gave up 0 bases; unmatched junction bases: 9.

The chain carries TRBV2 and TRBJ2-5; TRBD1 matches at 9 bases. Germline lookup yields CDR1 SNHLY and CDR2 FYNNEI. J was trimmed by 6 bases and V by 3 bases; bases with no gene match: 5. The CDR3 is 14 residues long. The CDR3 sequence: CASSEGQGSKTQYF. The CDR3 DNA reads TGTGCCAGCAGTGAGGGACAGGGCTCCAAGACCCAGTACTTC.

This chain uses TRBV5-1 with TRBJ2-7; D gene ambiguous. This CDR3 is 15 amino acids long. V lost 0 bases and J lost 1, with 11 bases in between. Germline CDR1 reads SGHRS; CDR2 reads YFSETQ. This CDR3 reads CASSLELGLSYEQYF. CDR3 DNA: TGCGCCAGCAGCTTGGAGTTAGGGCTGTCCTACGAGCAGTACTTC.

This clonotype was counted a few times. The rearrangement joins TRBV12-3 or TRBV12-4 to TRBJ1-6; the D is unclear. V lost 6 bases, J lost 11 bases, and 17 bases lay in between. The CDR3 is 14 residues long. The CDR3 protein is CASSFGGERTPLHF. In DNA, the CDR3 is TGTGCCAGCAGCTTCGGAGGAGAAAGGACACCCCTCCACTTT.

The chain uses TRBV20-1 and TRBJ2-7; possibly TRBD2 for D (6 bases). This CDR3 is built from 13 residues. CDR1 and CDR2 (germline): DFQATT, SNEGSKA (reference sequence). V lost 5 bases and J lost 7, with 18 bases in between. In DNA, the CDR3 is TGCAGTGCTGCGGGACCTGTTTACAATGAGCAGTACTTC. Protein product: CSAAGPVYNEQYF.

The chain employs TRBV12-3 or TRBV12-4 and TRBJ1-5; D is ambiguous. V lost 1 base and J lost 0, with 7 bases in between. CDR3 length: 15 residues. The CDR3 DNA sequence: TGTGCCAGCAGTTTAGGAGTTAATAGCAATCAGCCCCAGCATTTT. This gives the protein CASSLGVNSNQPQHF.

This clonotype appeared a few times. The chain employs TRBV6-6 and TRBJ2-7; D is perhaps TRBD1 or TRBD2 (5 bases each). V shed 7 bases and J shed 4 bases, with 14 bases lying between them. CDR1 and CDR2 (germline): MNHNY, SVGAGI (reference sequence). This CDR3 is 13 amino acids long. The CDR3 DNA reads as TGTGCCAGCAAGGACGGGACCATTTACGAGCAGTACTTC. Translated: CASKDGTIYEQYF.

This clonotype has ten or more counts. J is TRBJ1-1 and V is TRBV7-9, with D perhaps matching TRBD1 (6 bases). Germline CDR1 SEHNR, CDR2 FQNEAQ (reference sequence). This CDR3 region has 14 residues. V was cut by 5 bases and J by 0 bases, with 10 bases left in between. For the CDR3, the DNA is TGTGCCAGCAGCGTAGGACAGATGAACACTGAAGCTTTCTTT. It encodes CASSVGQMNTEAFF.

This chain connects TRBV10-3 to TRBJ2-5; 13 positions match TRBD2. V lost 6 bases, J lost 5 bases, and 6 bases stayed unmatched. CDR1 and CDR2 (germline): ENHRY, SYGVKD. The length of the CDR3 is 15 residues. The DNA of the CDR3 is TGTGCCATCAGCTCGACTAGCGGGGGGTTTGAGACCCAGTACTTC. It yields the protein CAISSTSGGFETQYF.

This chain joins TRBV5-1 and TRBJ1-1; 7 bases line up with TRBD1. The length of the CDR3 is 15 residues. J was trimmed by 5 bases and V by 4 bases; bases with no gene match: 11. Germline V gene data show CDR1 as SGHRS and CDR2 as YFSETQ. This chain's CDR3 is CASSIRQGKNTEAFF. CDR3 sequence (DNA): TGCGCCAGCAGCATTAGACAGGGAAAGAATACTGAAGCTTTCTTT. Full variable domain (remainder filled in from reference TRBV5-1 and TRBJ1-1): KAGVTQTPRYLIKTRGQQVTLSCSPISGHRSVSWYQQTPGQGLQFLFEYFSETQRNKGNFPGRFSGRQFSNSRSEMNVSTLELGDSALYLCASSIRQGKNTEAFFGQGTRLTVV.

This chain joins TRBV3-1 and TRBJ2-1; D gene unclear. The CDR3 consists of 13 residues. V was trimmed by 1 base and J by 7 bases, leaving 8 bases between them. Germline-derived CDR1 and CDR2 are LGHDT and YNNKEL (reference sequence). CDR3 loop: CASSQGSLNEQFF. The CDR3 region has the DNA TGTGCCAGCAGCCAAGGAAGCCTTAATGAGCAGTTCTTC.

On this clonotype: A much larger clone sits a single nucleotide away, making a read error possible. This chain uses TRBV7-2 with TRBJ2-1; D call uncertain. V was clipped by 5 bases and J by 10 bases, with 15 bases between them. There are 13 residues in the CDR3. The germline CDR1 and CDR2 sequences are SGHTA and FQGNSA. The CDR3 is CASSPLSRKEQFF. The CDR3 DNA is TGTGCCAGCAGCCCGCTATCCCGAAAGGAGCAGTTCTTC.

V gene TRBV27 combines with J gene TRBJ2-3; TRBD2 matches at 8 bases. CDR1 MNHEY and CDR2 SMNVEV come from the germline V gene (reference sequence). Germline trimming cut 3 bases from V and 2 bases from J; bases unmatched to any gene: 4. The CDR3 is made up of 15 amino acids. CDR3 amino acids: CASSLRRGDTDTQYF. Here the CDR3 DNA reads TGTGCCAGCAGTTTGCGGCGGGGGGACACAGATACGCAGTATTTT.

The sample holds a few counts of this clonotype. CDR3 protein: CASSLSLDTYEQYF. CDR3 nucleotide sequence: TGTGCCAGCAGTTTATCGCTGGATACCTACGAGCAGTACTTC. This rearrangement joins TRBV27 to TRBJ2-7; D gene uncertain. Between the trimmed V and J ends, which lost 0 bases and 2 bases, there was a span of 8 bases. The CDR3 is 14 residues long. Germline values: CDR1 MNHEY, CDR2 SMNVEV (reference sequence).

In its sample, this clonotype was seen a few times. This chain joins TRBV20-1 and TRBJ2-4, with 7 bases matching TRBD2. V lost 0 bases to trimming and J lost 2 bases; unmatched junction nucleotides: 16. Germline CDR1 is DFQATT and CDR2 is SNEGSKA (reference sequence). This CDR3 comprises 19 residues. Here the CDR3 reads CSAREHGRTPKGPKNIQYF. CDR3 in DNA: TGCAGTGCTAGAGAACACGGGAGGACCCCCAAGGGACCCAAAAACATTCAGTACTTC.

The CDR3 protein is CAWSVQLRSSGNTIYF. CDR3 coding DNA: TGTGCCTGGAGTGTACAACTGCGCTCCTCTGGAAACACCATATATTTT. The V call is TRBV30, the J call TRBJ1-3; D is unclear. The V end lost 0 bases, the J end lost 0 bases, and 12 bases lay between the germline ends. CDR1 GTSNPN and CDR2 SVGIG come from the germline V gene (reference sequence). The length of the CDR3 is 16 residues.